The 32 T cell receptor beta chains below were found in one sample sequenced in a study of blood T cell repertoires in COVID-19. Assay used: immunoSEQ multiplex PCR; TCRdb lists only in-frame clones, some missing. The sample shows about 240,000 clones, about 89% of them seen only once. The sample comprised PBMCs or T cells enriched from blood (not recorded which). Source of these receptors: a woman aged 25 to 39 who had recovered from COVID-19.

The chain employs TRBV9 and TRBJ1-2, with 8 bases fitting TRBD1. V lost 4 bases, J lost 2 bases, and 13 bases stayed unmatched. The CDR3 has 17 amino acids. Germline V gene data show CDR1 as SGDLS and CDR2 as YYNGEE. The CDR3 DNA reads as TGTGCCAGCAGCCCAACCGGGACAGGAGCCATAAACTATGGCTACACCTTC. This encodes CASSPTGTGAINYGYTF.

The gene calls are TRBV27 and TRBJ2-5; 8 bases map to TRBD1. Germline V lookup: CDR1 MNHEY, CDR2 SMNVEV (reference sequence). CDR3 length: 15 amino acids. The trim removed 2 bases at V and 5 bases at J, leaving 7 bases unmatched. CDR3: CASSLRTGSGETQYF. The CDR3 DNA is TGTGCCAGCAGTTTAAGGACAGGGTCGGGCGAGACCCAGTACTTC.

This clone was detected only once. The chain combines TRBV4-3 with TRBJ1-1; D is ambiguous. Germline values: CDR1 LGHNA, CDR2 YSLEER. Trimming pared 5 bases from V and 1 base from J, leaving 8 bases between. This CDR3 is 13 amino acids long. CDR3 region: CASSTDTNTEAFF. The CDR3 DNA is TGCGCCAGCAGCACCGACACGAACACTGAAGCTTTCTTT.

This clone was counted once. This chain connects TRBV7-3 to TRBJ2-3; no definite D call. Trimming stripped 6 bases from V and 4 bases from J, with 11 bases between. Germline V gene sequence: CDR1 SGHTA, CDR2 FQGTGA. This CDR3 has 13 amino acids. The CDR3 coding sequence is TGTGCCAGCAGTTCTCATGGAGCAGATACGCAGTATTTT. Translating gives CASSSHGADTQYF.

The CDR3 DNA is TGTGCCAGCAGCCCTACAGGGGACGGTAATGAAAAACTGTTTTTT. Amino acids: CASSPTGDGNEKLFF. The V call is TRBV5-5, the J call TRBJ1-4, with 7 bases identical to TRBD1. V shed 4 bases and J 4 bases; nucleotides not matched to a gene: 7. Germline CDR1 is SGHKS and CDR2 is YYEKEE (reference sequence). The CDR3 has 15 amino acids.

This clone was found once. V is TRBV18 and J is TRBJ2-5; a weak D match, TRBD1 (5 bases). V lost 3 bases, J lost 0 bases, and 8 bases lay in between. The CDR3 covers 14 residues. The germline CDR1 and CDR2 sequences are KGHSH and LQKENI. The CDR3 nucleotides read TGTGCCAGCTCACCGGACACGGACCAAGAGACCCAGTACTTC. Residues: CASSPDTDQETQYF.

The rearrangement uses TRBV29-1 and TRBJ1-2, with D maybe TRBD1 (5 bases). V was trimmed by 7 bases and J by 6 bases, leaving 15 bases between them. The CDR3 extends over 12 amino acids. Germline values: CDR1 SQVTM, CDR2 ANQGSEA. CDR3 loop: CSDIGVLHGYTF. Here the CDR3 DNA reads TGCAGCGACATAGGGGTTCTCCATGGCTACACCTTC. The full variable domain, its missing parts supplied by reference TRBV29-1 and TRBJ1-2, is SAVISQKPSRDICQRGTSLTIQCQVDSQVTMMFWYRQQPGQSLTLIATANQGSEATYESGFVIDKFPISRPNLTFSTLTVSNMSPEDSSIYLCSDIGVLHGYTFGSGTRLTVV.

In its sample, this clone was seen once. The chain combines TRBV7-6 with TRBJ1-1; D remains ambiguous. The V gene's germline CDR1 is SGHVS and CDR2 FNYEAQ. V lost 2 bases and J lost 4, with 14 bases in between. This CDR3 is built from 15 residues. In nucleotides, the CDR3 is TGTGCCAGCAGCTTATTGTTAGGGAGAGCCACTGAAGCTTTCTTT. Protein: CASSLLLGRATEAFF.

This CDR3 reads CSVEEGGKSTDTQYF. The CDR3, as DNA: TGCAGCGTTGAAGAAGGGGGCAAGAGCACAGATACGCAGTATTTT. V and J are TRBV29-1 and TRBJ2-3; 7 nucleotides align to TRBD1. Germline V gene lookup returns CDR1 SQVTM and CDR2 ANQGSEA. The CDR3 extends over 15 amino acids. Trimming cost V 0 bases and J 0 bases; bases outside gene matches: 3.

The chain links TRBV5-6 to TRBJ2-7; perhaps TRBD2 as D (6 bases). V was shortened by 4 bases and J by 2 bases, with 13 bases between the two germline ends. There are 14 residues in the CDR3. Germline CDR1 SGHDT, CDR2 YYEEEE. CDR3 nucleotide sequence: TGTGCCAGCAGCCTCGGGACTGAAACCTACGAGCAGTACTTC. Protein: CASSLGTETYEQYF.

This chain joins TRBV28 and TRBJ1-5; 11 bases fit TRBD1. Germline V gene data show CDR1 as MDHEN and CDR2 as SYDVKM. CDR3 length: 16 amino acids. The J segment lost 6 bases and the V segment lost 3 bases, leaving 7 bases of the junction unmatched. CDR3 amino acids: CASSLWDRGRSQPQHF. The CDR3, as DNA: TGTGCCAGCAGTTTGTGGGACAGGGGGAGGTCTCAGCCCCAGCATTTT.

This clone is a singleton in its sample. The gene calls are TRBV19 and TRBJ2-2; 8 nucleotides match TRBD1. This CDR3 contains 15 residues. CDR1 LNHDA and CDR2 SQIVND come from the germline V gene (reference sequence). The trim removed 5 bases at V and 6 bases at J, leaving 8 bases unmatched. The DNA for the CDR3 is TGTGCCAGTAGTCAGTCAGGGGGCCTCGCCGGGGAGCTGTTTTTT. It translates to CASSQSGGLAGELFF.

Written as DNA, the CDR3 is TGCAGCGAGAGAGACAGGGACAATGAGCAGTTCTTC. It codes for CSERDRDNEQFF. This rearrangement joins TRBV29-1 to TRBJ2-1, with TRBD1 identical over 7 bases. V lost 7 bases to trimming and J lost 5 bases; unmatched junction nucleotides: 5. The CDR3 has 12 amino acids. Looked up from germline, CDR1 is SQVTM and CDR2 is ANQGSEA.

This chain uses TRBV11-1 with TRBJ1-2; TRBD1 matches at 8 bases. CDR1 is SGHAT and CDR2 is FQDESV in the germline V gene (reference sequence). Unmatched junction bases numbered 9, after V lost 5 bases and J lost 7 bases. This CDR3 has 14 amino acids. The CDR3, as DNA: TGTGCCAGCAGCCCGGGGACAGGAAATGCTGGCTACACCTTC. It specifies CASSPGTGNAGYTF.

This chain connects TRBV28 to TRBJ1-2; D perhaps matches TRBD1 (5 bases). The germline V gene has CDR1 MDHEN and CDR2 SYDVKM. The CDR3 contains 11 residues. The ends were cut back, 5 bases at V and 4 bases at J, with 5 bases in the middle. The CDR3 region is CASSDSYGYTF. CDR3 nucleotides: TGTGCCAGCAGTGACAGCTATGGCTACACCTTC.

This clone was counted only a few times. The V call is TRBV9, the J call TRBJ1-6; D gene unclear. Germline V gene lookup returns CDR1 SGDLS and CDR2 YYNGEE. The CDR3 length is 13 residues. Trimming took 0 bases from V and 7 from J, leaving 5 bases between them. Here the CDR3 reads CASSVAGNSPLHF. The CDR3 DNA reads TGTGCCAGCAGCGTAGCCGGGAATTCACCCCTCCACTTT. The whole variable domain, remainder taken from reference TRBV9 and TRBJ1-6, is DSGVTQTPKHLITATGQRVTLRCSPRSGDLSVYWYQQSLDQGLQFLIQYYNGEERAKGNILERFSAQQFPDLHSELNLSSLELGDSALYFCASSVAGNSPLHFGNGTRLTVT.

The rearrangement joins TRBV24-1 to TRBJ1-2; 8 bases are shared with TRBD1. The CDR3 has 15 amino acids. Looked up from germline, CDR1 is KGHDR and CDR2 is SFDVKD. V lost 2 bases, J lost 8 bases, and 9 bases stayed unmatched. Written as DNA, the CDR3 is TGTGCCACCAGTGATTCCCGGGACAGGTGGAACGGCTACACCTTC. Its translation is CATSDSRDRWNGYTF.

The J gene is TRBJ1-1, the V gene TRBV25-1, with a weak D call TRBD1 (5 bases). The CDR3 has 13 amino acids. The V end was cut by 6 bases, the J end by 7 bases, with 15 bases between. Germline loops: CDR1 MGHDK, CDR2 SYGVNS. CDR3 in amino acids: CASRLGVFGEAFF. The CDR3 nucleotides read TGTGCCAGCAGATTAGGGGTCTTCGGTGAAGCTTTCTTT.

The CDR3 DNA sequence: TGTGCCAGCAGTGCGGGTACGGGCAATCAGCCCCAGCATTTT. Translating it yields CASSAGTGNQPQHF. The chain is built from TRBV9 and TRBJ1-5, with D uncertain. Trimming cost V 5 bases and J 2 bases, with 11 bases left between them. CDR1 SGDLS and CDR2 YYNGEE come from the germline V gene. The CDR3 extends over 14 amino acids.

The rearrangement joins TRBV28 to TRBJ1-2, with TRBD1 matching 8 bases. Germline V gene data show CDR1 as MDHEN and CDR2 as SYDVKM. There are 16 residues in the CDR3. V lost 5 bases, J lost 1 base, and 9 bases stayed unmatched. CDR3 nucleotides: TGTGCCAGCAGTGGCGGGAGACAGGGGATTAACTATGGCTACACCTTC. Translating gives CASSGGRQGINYGYTF.

About this clone itself: One base away lies a much larger clone, so this may be a sequencing read error. The chain joins TRBV9 to TRBJ1-1; D remains ambiguous. Between the trimmed V and J ends, which lost 1 base and 1 base, there was a span of 5 bases. CDR1 SGDLS and CDR2 YYNGEE come from the germline V gene. This CDR3 has 13 amino acids. CDR3 DNA: TGTGCCAGCAGCGTAAACAGGAACACTGAAGCTTTCTTT. Protein sequence: CASSVNRNTEAFF.

The CDR3 coding sequence is TGTGCCAGCAGAGCCCGAAGGGGAAGCGGGTATAGCAATCAGCCCCAGCATTTT. This translates into CASRARRGSGYSNQPQHF. The chain recombines TRBV28 with TRBJ1-5, with a weak D call TRBD1 (5 bases). CDR3 length equals 18 residues. Germline-derived CDR1 and CDR2 are MDHEN and SYDVKM. V lost 6 bases and J lost 0, with 21 bases in between.

The chain combines TRBV5-1 with TRBJ1-2; the D is unclear. The CDR3 length is 18 residues. In germline, CDR1 is SGHRS, CDR2 YFSETQ. V dropped 0 bases and J dropped 0 bases, with 18 bases sitting between them. The CDR3 is CASSLGGLATTSNYGYTF. The DNA of the CDR3 is TGCGCCAGCAGCTTGGGCGGCCTTGCGACCACCTCTAACTATGGCTACACCTTC. The full variable domain, with the rest looked up from reference TRBV5-1 and TRBJ1-2, is KAGVTQTPRYLIKTRGQQVTLSCSPISGHRSVSWYQQTPGQGLQFLFEYFSETQRNKGNFPGRFSGRQFSNSRSEMNVSTLELGDSALYLCASSLGGLATTSNYGYTFGSGTRLTVV.

The chain joins TRBV13 to TRBJ1-1; the match to TRBD1 covers 7 bases. The V segment lost 4 bases and the J segment 4 bases; nucleotides outside the gene matches: 3. This CDR3 has 13 amino acids. From germline, CDR1 is PRHDT and CDR2 FYEKMQ (reference sequence). The CDR3 nucleotides are TGTGCCAGCAGCTCGGACAGGCGCACTGAAGCTTTCTTT. This encodes CASSSDRRTEAFF.

The genes are TRBV15 and TRBJ1-2; D perhaps matches TRBD1 (5 bases). From germline, CDR1 is LNHNV and CDR2 YYDKDF (reference sequence). V dropped 0 bases and J dropped 8 bases, with 16 bases sitting between them. The CDR3 sequence is 15 residues long. Here the CDR3 reads CATSRDLAGGEGYTF. DNA for the CDR3: TGTGCCACCAGCAGAGATTTAGCGGGAGGGGAGGGCTACACCTTC.

The V gene is TRBV5-6, the J gene TRBJ1-1; TRBD1 is a possible D gene (5 bases). This CDR3 region has 17 residues. The V end was cut by 0 bases, the J end by 0 bases, with 15 bases between. CDR1 SGHDT and CDR2 YYEEEE come from the germline V gene. The CDR3: CASSLGDRLTLNTEAFF. CDR3 in DNA: TGTGCCAGCAGCTTGGGAGACAGACTCACCTTGAACACTGAAGCTTTCTTT.

A single count supports this clone. V is TRBV27 and J is TRBJ1-2, with TRBD1 matching over 7 bases. The CDR3 length is 15 residues. Looked up from germline, CDR1 is MNHEY and CDR2 is SMNVEV (reference sequence). J lost 6 bases, V lost 5 bases, and 12 bases had no gene match. The CDR3 DNA is TGTGCCAGCAGTAACCTACAGGGGTGGGAGGATGGCTACACCTTC. It yields the protein CASSNLQGWEDGYTF.

V usage is TRBV7-9 and J usage is TRBJ1-2; TRBD1 matches at 8 bases. The junction had 1 base not matched to a gene; V was cut back by 5 bases and J by 2 bases. The CDR3 has 13 residues. Germline values: CDR1 SEHNR, CDR2 FQNEAQ (reference sequence). The DNA of the CDR3 is TGTGCCAGCAGCGGACAGGGAAACTATGGCTACACCTTC. The encoded protein is CASSGQGNYGYTF.

V is TRBV11-2 and J is TRBJ1-1; D not certain. Germline values: CDR1 SGHAT, CDR2 FQNNGV. This CDR3 has 18 residues. V lost 1 base and J lost 11, with 29 bases in between. In nucleotides, the CDR3 is TGTGCCAGCAGCTTAGGAGCACTTCTAGTCGTACGGCGGCCAATGGCTTTCTTT. This encodes CASSLGALLVVRRPMAFF.

The V and J genes are TRBV29-1 and TRBJ2-7; 9 positions agree with TRBD1. The length of the CDR3 is 16 residues. V lost 1 base, J lost 2 bases, and 9 bases stayed unmatched. From germline, CDR1 is SQVTM and CDR2 ANQGSEA. As DNA, the CDR3 is TGCAGCGTTGAAGGAATGGCGACAGGGGGTGCCTACGAGCAGTACTTC. This encodes CSVEGMATGGAYEQYF.

The rearrangement joins TRBV9 to TRBJ1-6; no definite D call. Trimming pared 0 bases from V and 9 bases from J, leaving 13 bases between. Per germline, CDR1 SGDLS and CDR2 YYNGEE. The CDR3 length is 15 residues. The CDR3 nucleotides read TGTGCCAGCAGCGTAGGAGACGGGGTGCGTTCACCCCTCCACTTT. It is translated as CASSVGDGVRSPLHF.

This chain connects TRBV28 to TRBJ2-5; 9 nucleotides match TRBD2. The trim removed 3 bases at V and 5 bases at J, leaving 10 bases unmatched. CDR1 is MDHEN and CDR2 is SYDVKM in the germline V gene. The CDR3 spans 16 residues. CDR3 bases: TGTGCCAGCAGTTTCCGTCTAGCGGGATCCTGGGAGACCCAGTACTTC. It encodes CASSFRLAGSWETQYF.